The T cell receptor beta chain under discussion was sequenced for a study of blood T cells in healthy people across ages. Primed by a sample-barcoded 5' primer and a J-beta primer mix, a second PCR proceeded for about 6 to 12 cycles. Sequencing recovered at least 3 million CDR3-containing paired-end reads from each sample. MiXCR, run by TCRdb on the 5' RACE reads, gives a single entry per CDR3 protein. The repertoire holds some 1.7 million distinct CDR3 sequences, with 28% as singletons. Study observations and caveats: Across samples, TCR beta diversity tracked strongly with naive T cell percentage. With unsorted PBMCs, a conclusive comparison of naive versus antigen-experienced cells was not possible.

Investigators took about 10 milliliters of peripheral blood from every donor. Note on this clonotype: What it recognizes is unknown.

The germline CDR1 and CDR2 sequences are SQVTM and ANQGSEA. The ends were cut back, 5 bases at V and 3 bases at J, with 13 bases in the middle. The CDR3 totals 13 residues. This TCR came from a woman aged 25 to 45 in good health. The specimen was blood. The chain joins TRBV29-1 to TRBJ1-1; D call uncertain. This CDR3 is CSVRMDVDTEAFF. CDR3 nucleotides: TGCAGCGTTCGGATGGATGTCGACACTGAAGCTTTCTTT.